Listed below are T cell receptor beta chains from one sample, sequenced in a study of human T cells and chemical hapten exposure. From the RACE reads, TCRdb called clonotypes with MiXCR, one entry per CDR3 protein. The sample records about 290,000 distinct CDR3 sequences, over 7.5% being singletons. Sequences were derived from whole blood, sampled in connection with sensitization to the hapten diphenylcyclopropenone (DPC). The receptor set was obtained from a man between 18 and 29 years old with alopecia areata. Some clones in this sample may be carry-over from other donors' samples. The conserved cysteine and the conserved F or W are not part of the CDR3 here.

v_gene	j_gene	CDR3aa
TRBV6-2/TRBV6-3	TRBJ2-5	ASRPDRRETQY
TRBV27	TRBJ1-6	ASSLEVGFLNNSPLH
TRBV7-2	TRBJ2-1	ASSLRERGYNEQF
TRBV28	TRBJ1-1	ASSPLGGARAF
TRBV28	TRBJ1-1	ASRQRLGAGTEAF
TRBV12-3/TRBV12-4	TRBJ2-6	ASSLRRLPGSGANVLT
TRBV19	TRBJ2-2	ASSNADSNAGELF
TRBV4-1	TRBJ1-2	ASSQVEDSRFYGYT
TRBV10-3	TRBJ2-1	AISESLAGGVNEQF
TRBV20-1	TRBJ2-1	SAIPLRTGTGRNEQF
TRBV20-1	TRBJ1-1	SAQKKPETQGAPSDRTEAF
TRBV20-1	TRBJ2-4	SARDAAKNIQY
TRBV27	TRBJ1-1	ASSSPSGQNTEAF
TRBV6-2/TRBV6-3	TRBJ1-4	ASNHPGWANEKLF
TRBV7-2	TRBJ1-6	ASSLGPELH
TRBV12-3/TRBV12-4	TRBJ2-2	ASSLLILGGELF
TRBV5-4	TRBJ2-2	ASSRQGASTGELF
TRBV5-5	TRBJ2-2	ASSSGMGPNTGELF
TRBV7-9	TRBJ1-1	ASSTTGIATEAF
TRBV24-1	TRBJ2-1	ATSSPGLGYNEQF
TRBV7-9	TRBJ2-5	ASSPPRRDPETQY
TRBV11-3	TRBJ2-3	ASSPRSGTDTQY
TRBV5-1	TRBJ1-2	ASSPVDYGYT